The following is a T cell receptor beta chain sequence with its context. The antigen is unknown. Pools of viral peptides were used by the ViraFEST assay to expand antigen-specific CD4+ T cells ahead of sequencing. It was after roughly ten days of culture that CD4+ T cells were isolated. According to PCR results, the person was infected with SARS-CoV-2 between March and December 2020. The vaccine given was either BNT162b2 or mRNA-1273, in two doses. Each well held about 2 million PBMC cultured with roughly 10 ug/ml peptides and 9.5 to 10 IU/ml IL-2. The record originates from a study of vaccination effects on CD4 cells after COVID-19. As for the study in general: Both late and early after vaccination, three convalescent patients were sampled.

Findings of the study overall: Only a few convalescent patients and no early post-infection timepoints featured in the study.

Unmatched junction bases numbered 6, after V lost 2 bases and J lost 6 bases. The germline V gene has CDR1 SGHTA and CDR2 FQGNSA. The CDR3 extends over 16 amino acids. Libraries were prepared by immunoSEQ multiplex PCR; TCRdb keeps only in-frame clonotypes and omits some of them. The sample includes around 15,000 clones, 76% of them seen just once. The starting material was CD4+ T cells from PBMCs cultured with SARS-CoV-2 spike peptides, obtained after COVID-19 vaccination. The clonotype comes from a human donor who had a prior SARS-CoV-2 infection. This sequence joins TRBV7-2 and TRBJ2-1; 11 bases are shared with TRBD2. The CDR3: CASSLRRSGGVNEQFF. DNA of the CDR3: TGTGCCAGCAGCTTAAGACGTAGCGGGGGGGTCAATGAGCAGTTCTTC.